The 18 T cell receptor beta chains below come from one sample, sequenced in a study of T-cell memory formation after mild COVID-19. TCRdb analysed the 5' RACE reads with MiXCR anew, one entry per CDR3 protein. This table holds roughly 180,000 distinct CDR3 sequences, approximately 18% found once. The sequenced sample was PBMCs or a T cell subset sorted from them (not recorded which). These receptor sequences come from a man aged 18 to 29 who had mild COVID-19 (a few samples of this study predate the infection). Cell type and time point are not known.

This rearrangement joins TRBV12-3 or TRBV12-4 to TRBJ2-2; 8 bases agree with TRBD2. The CDR3 has 14 amino acids. V dropped 7 bases and J dropped 6; count of bases not matched to a gene: 7. The DNA for the CDR3 is TGTGCCAGCAAACCGGGACTAGGCCCCGGGGAGCTGTTTTTT. Its translation is CASKPGLGPGELFF.

The chain carries TRBV25-1 and TRBJ2-6; D is perhaps TRBD2 (5 bases). This CDR3 has 18 amino acids. In germline, CDR1 is MGHDK, CDR2 SYGVNS. V lost 10 bases and J lost 0, with 22 bases in between. CDR3 DNA sequence: TGTGCCACCACCGGGGTCCAAGGACGAAGCTCTGGGGCCAACGTCCTGACTTTC. It yields the protein CATTGVQGRSSGANVLTF.

This clonotype was found a few times. The V call is TRBV7-2, the J call TRBJ2-5, with D perhaps matching TRBD2 (6 bases). With 3 bases removed from V and 0 bases from J, the gap between germline ends came to 8 bases. The CDR3 is 14 amino acids. In germline, CDR1 is SGHTA, CDR2 FQGNSA. The CDR3 DNA reads as TGTGCCAGCAGCTTTTGGAGGGACCAAGAGACCCAGTACTTC. Translating it yields CASSFWRDQETQYF.

This clonotype was observed a handful of times. The genes are TRBV10-3 and TRBJ1-4; no clear D. Germline V gives CDR1 ENHRY, CDR2 SYGVKD. Trimming shortened V by 4 bases and J by 1 base, and 7 bases separated the two germline ends. The CDR3 totals 14 residues. In DNA form, the CDR3 reads TGTGCCATCAGTGCGGTATTAACTAATGAAAAACTGTTTTTT. It is translated as CAISAVLTNEKLFF.

This clonotype was seen more than once but under ten times. The chain carries TRBV5-5 and TRBJ1-1, with unresolved D. V gave up 5 bases and J gave up 6 bases, with 17 bases separating them. This CDR3 spans 14 amino acids. Germline CDR1 and CDR2: SGHKS and YYEKEE (reference sequence). This CDR3 reads CASSRTLTRAEAFF. The CDR3 nucleotides are TGTGCCAGCAGTCGGACCTTGACAAGGGCTGAAGCTTTCTTT.

This clonotype showed up just a few times. The chain combines TRBV18 with TRBJ2-3, with TRBD2 matching over 8 bases. J gave up 0 bases and V 5 bases, and 4 bases lay outside the gene matches. The CDR3 totals 15 residues. The germline V gene encodes CDR1 KGHSH and CDR2 LQKENI. As DNA, the CDR3 is TGTGCCAGCTCAAGCCGGGGGGGGAGCACAGATACGCAGTATTTT. This gives the protein CASSSRGGSTDTQYF.

The J gene is TRBJ1-5, the V gene TRBV20-1, with 10 bases that match TRBD1. Losses at the gene ends were 7 bases for V and 7 bases for J; bases not matched to a gene: 7. This CDR3 has 13 amino acids. The germline V gene encodes CDR1 DFQATT and CDR2 SNEGSKA (reference sequence). The CDR3 loop reads CSGTGGRNQPQHF. CDR3 nucleotides: TGCAGTGGGACAGGGGGACGGAACCAGCCCCAGCATTTT.

This chain links TRBV7-2 with TRBJ1-2; D remains unclear. V was trimmed by 5 bases and J by 3 bases, leaving 10 bases between them. Germline CDR1 and CDR2: SGHTA and FQGNSA. CDR3 length equals 13 residues. This chain's CDR3 is CASSTYNDYGYTF. CDR3 sequence (DNA): TGTGCCAGCAGCACGTATAATGACTATGGCTACACCTTC. The variable domain in full, with the rest retrieved from reference TRBV7-2 and TRBJ1-2, is GAGVSQSPSNKVTEKGKDVELRCDPISGHTALYWYRQSLGQGLEFLIYFQGNSAPDKSGLPSDRFSAERTGGSVSTLTIQRTQQEDSAVYLCASSTYNDYGYTFGSGTRLTVV.

This clonotype was counted between two and nine times. The chain couples TRBV9 to TRBJ2-7; no firm D call. Trimming cost V 7 bases and J 0 bases, with 17 bases left between them. Germline V lookup: CDR1 SGDLS, CDR2 YYNGEE. The CDR3 spans 15 residues. The CDR3 nucleotides read TGTGCCAGCTCGCCTAATTGGCGTAACTCCTACGAGCAGTACTTC. It is translated as CASSPNWRNSYEQYF.

In its sample, this clonotype was seen a few times. The chain joins TRBV6-4 to TRBJ1-2; possibly TRBD1 for D (6 bases). The CDR3 sequence is 14 residues long. The V and J ends lost 2 bases and 9 bases respectively, with 16 bases between them. Germline assignment: CDR1 MRHNA and CDR2 SNTAGT. The CDR3 region is CASSDPDRRGSYTF. CDR3 sequence (DNA): TGTGCCAGCAGTGACCCAGACAGGCGCGGGAGCTACACCTTC.

This chain connects TRBV7-2 to TRBJ1-2, with 7 bases fitting TRBD1. The CDR3 is 15 residues long. Unmatched junction bases numbered 9, after V lost 6 bases and J lost 2 bases. CDR1 and CDR2 (germline): SGHTA, FQGNSA. The CDR3 DNA reads as TGTGCCAGCAGTTGGGGGGGGACAGAAAACTATGGCTACACCTTC. It specifies CASSWGGTENYGYTF.

This rearrangement joins TRBV20-1 to TRBJ1-2; D perhaps matches TRBD1 (5 bases). The CDR3 consists of 13 residues. CDR1 is DFQATT, CDR2 SNEGSKA, per germline (reference sequence). Trimming left V 0 bases short and J 8 bases short, with 13 bases between. Here the CDR3 reads CSARDDQGRGYTF. As DNA, the CDR3 is TGCAGTGCTAGAGATGACCAGGGCCGCGGCTACACCTTC.

The chain combines TRBV4-1 with TRBJ2-4, with 7 bases aligning to TRBD1. CDR3 length: 20 residues. J was trimmed by 2 bases and V by 0 bases; bases with no gene match: 16. Germline assignment: CDR1 MGHRA and CDR2 YSYEKL. CDR3 region: CASSQDLPGGIVGSKNIQYF. In nucleotides, the CDR3 is TGCGCCAGCAGCCAAGATCTGCCAGGGGGAATCGTTGGGTCCAAAAACATTCAGTACTTC.

The gene calls are TRBV27 and TRBJ2-2; D unclear. CDR3 length equals 13 residues. V lost 5 bases, J lost 6 bases, and 10 bases lay in between. The germline gives CDR1 MNHEY, CDR2 SMNVEV (reference sequence). The CDR3 sequence: CASSPQWAGELFF. CDR3 DNA sequence: TGTGCCAGCAGTCCCCAGTGGGCCGGGGAGCTGTTTTTT.

The genes are TRBV29-1 and TRBJ1-1, with TRBD1 matching 7 bases. This CDR3 region has 13 residues. Germline V gene data show CDR1 as SQVTM and CDR2 as ANQGSEA. The trim removed 7 bases at V and 4 bases at J, leaving 9 bases unmatched. The CDR3 DNA sequence: TGCAGCGGACTGACAGGGTTCACCACTGAAGCTTTCTTT. It translates to CSGLTGFTTEAFF.

This clonotype showed up just a few times. The DNA for the CDR3 is TGTGCCAGCAGCCCCAGGCGTCACGAAAAACTGTTTTTT. Translation gives CASSPRRHEKLFF. The chain carries TRBV6-5 and TRBJ1-4; D call uncertain. Germline V gives CDR1 MNHEY, CDR2 SVGAGI. This CDR3 spans 13 amino acids. Trimming took 6 bases from V and 8 from J, leaving 13 bases between them.

This clonotype was detected only a few times. The gene calls are TRBV21-1 and TRBJ2-3; the table assigns TRBD1, which was not confirmed against the DNA. TRBV21-1 is deemed a pseudogene. The CDR3 length is 16 residues. In DNA, the CDR3 is TGTGCCAGCAGCAAAGAGGGACAGGGTATACCCGATACGCAGTATTTT. The encoded protein is CASSKEGQGIPDTQYF.

The rearrangement uses TRBV24-1 and TRBJ2-2, with TRBD1 as a possible D gene (5 bases). This CDR3 has 15 amino acids. Germline V CDR1 and CDR2: KGHDR, SFDVKD. The V gene lost 4 bases and the J gene lost 4 bases, with 12 bases spanning the gap. CDR3 bases: TGTGCCACCAGTGAAGGGGCCCCGAGCACCGGGGAGCTGTTTTTT. This sequence encodes CATSEGAPSTGELFF.